The sequence of this T cell receptor beta chain was determined in a study of blood T cell repertoires in COVID-19. This CDR3 contains 17 residues. Losses at the gene ends were 0 bases for V and 2 bases for J; bases not matched to a gene: 4. Germline V CDR1 and CDR2: SGHAT, FQNNGV. Measured with immunoSEQ multiplex PCR; TCRdb has only the in-frame clones, and not every one. The sample lists approximately 160,000 clones; more than 75% were seen once. The receptor comes from a man aged 55 to 69 with active or convalescent COVID-19. Input material: peripheral blood. The V call is TRBV11-2, the J call TRBJ2-3; 11 bases are shared with TRBD2. The CDR3 here is CASSLDVGLAVTDTQYF. Here the CDR3 DNA reads TGTGCCAGCAGCTTAGATGTGGGACTAGCGGTCACAGATACGCAGTATTTT.